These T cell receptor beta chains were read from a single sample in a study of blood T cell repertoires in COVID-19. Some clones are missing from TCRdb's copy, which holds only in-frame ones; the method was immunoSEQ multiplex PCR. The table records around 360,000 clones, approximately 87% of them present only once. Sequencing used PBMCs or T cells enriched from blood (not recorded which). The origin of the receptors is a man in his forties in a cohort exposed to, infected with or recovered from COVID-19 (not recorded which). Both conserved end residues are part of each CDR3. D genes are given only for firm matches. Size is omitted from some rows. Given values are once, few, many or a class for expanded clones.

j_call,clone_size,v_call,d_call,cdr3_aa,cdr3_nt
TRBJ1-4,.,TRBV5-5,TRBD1,CASSSSTGPNEKLFF,TGTGCCAGCAGCTCCTCGACAGGGCCGAATGAAAAACTGTTTTTT
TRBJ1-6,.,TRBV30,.,CAWSLREALSNSPLHF,TGTGCCTGGAGTCTCAGGGAAGCTCTCTCTAATTCACCCCTCCACTTT
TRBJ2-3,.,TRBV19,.,CASSIFRGADTQYF,TGTGCCAGTAGTATATTTAGGGGTGCAGATACGCAGTATTTT
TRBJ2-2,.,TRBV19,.,CASRGLGTGELFF,TGTGCCAGCAGGGGTCTTGGCACCGGGGAGCTGTTTTTT
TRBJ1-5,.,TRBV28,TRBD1,CASRQDRDLYSNQPQHF,TGTGCCAGCAGACAGGACAGGGACCTTTATAGCAATCAGCCCCAGCATTTT
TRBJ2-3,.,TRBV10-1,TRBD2,CASSEQVAGERDTQYF,TGCGCCAGCAGTGAGCAGGTAGCGGGAGAGCGAGATACGCAGTATTTT
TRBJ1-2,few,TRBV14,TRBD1,CASSRGTVRGYTF,TGTGCCAGCAGCCGAGGGACAGTTCGGGGCTACACCTTC
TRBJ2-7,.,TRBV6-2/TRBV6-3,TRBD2,CASSNRNPGLAYEQYF,TGTGCCAGCAGTAACCGGAACCCAGGACTAGCCTACGAGCAGTACTTC
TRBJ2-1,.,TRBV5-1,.,CASSQTGLEDEQFF,TGCGCCAGCAGCCAGACAGGATTGGAGGATGAGCAGTTCTTC
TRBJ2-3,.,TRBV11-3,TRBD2,CASSLSGGRSTDTQYF,TGTGCCAGCAGCTTGAGCGGCGGGAGGAGCACAGATACGCAGTATTTT
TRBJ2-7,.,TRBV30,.,CAWSVGSTYEQYF,TGTGCCTGGAGTGTGGGGAGTACCTACGAGCAGTACTTC
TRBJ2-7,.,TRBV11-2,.,CASSLRGRFSYEQYF,TGTGCCAGCAGCTTACGCGGGCGCTTCTCCTACGAGCAGTACTTC
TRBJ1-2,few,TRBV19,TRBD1,CASSKNRGRGYGYTF,TGTGCCAGTAGTAAAAACAGGGGGCGAGGGTATGGCTACACCTTC
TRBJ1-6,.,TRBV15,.,CATSKAQGPNYNSPLHF,TGTGCCACCAGCAAGGCGCAGGGGCCCAACTATAATTCACCCCTCCACTTT
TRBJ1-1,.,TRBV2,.,CASSQNTEAFF,TGTGCCAGCAGTCAGAACACTGAAGCTTTCTTT
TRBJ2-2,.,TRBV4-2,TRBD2,CASSQGGLAGVEYTGELFF,TGTGCCAGCAGCCAAGGCGGACTAGCGGGAGTTGAGTACACCGGGGAGCTGTTTTTT
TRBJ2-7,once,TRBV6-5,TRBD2,CASKPSGSYEQYF,TGTGCCAGCAAACCTAGCGGGAGCTACGAGCAGTACTTC
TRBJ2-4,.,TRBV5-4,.,CASSVGGENIQYF,TGTGCCAGCAGCGTGGGGGGAGAAAACATTCAGTACTTC
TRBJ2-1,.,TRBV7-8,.,CASSLSIRQAGYNEQFF,TGTGCCAGCAGCTTAAGCATAAGGCAGGCTGGATACAATGAGCAGTTCTTC
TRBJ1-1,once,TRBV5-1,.,CASSSSGGLNTEAFF,TGCGCCAGCAGCTCGAGTGGGGGCCTGAACACTGAAGCTTTCTTT
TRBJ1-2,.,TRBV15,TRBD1,CATSRPGQVVGGYGYTF,TGTGCCACCAGCAGGCCGGGACAGGTGGTAGGAGGCTATGGCTACACCTTC
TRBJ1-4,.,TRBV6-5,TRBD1,CASSYKQGAGNEKLFF,TGTGCCAGCAGTTACAAACAGGGGGCGGGTAATGAAAAACTGTTTTTT
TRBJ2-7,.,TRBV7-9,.,CASSRGYYEQYF,TGTGCCAGCAGCCGAGGATACTACGAGCAGTACTTC
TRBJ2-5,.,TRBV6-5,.,CASRKQGWETQYF,TGTGCCAGCAGAAAACAGGGTTGGGAGACCCAGTACTTC
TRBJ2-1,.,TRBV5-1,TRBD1,CASSLATGASYSYNEQFF,TGCGCCAGCAGCTTGGCGACAGGGGCCTCTTACTCCTACAATGAGCAGTTCTTC
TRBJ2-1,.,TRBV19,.,CASSRDYNEQFF,TGTGCCAGTAGCCGGGACTACAATGAGCAGTTCTTC
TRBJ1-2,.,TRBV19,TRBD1,CASSIQGVYGYTF,TGTGCCAGTAGTATTCAGGGGGTCTATGGCTACACCTTC
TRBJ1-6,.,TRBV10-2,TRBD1,CASSRDRSGSPLHF,TGCGCCAGCAGTCGGGACAGGTCGGGGTCACCCCTCCACTTT
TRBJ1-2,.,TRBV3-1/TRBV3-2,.,CASSQSGSYTF,TGTGCCAGCAGCCAAAGCGGGAGCTACACCTTC
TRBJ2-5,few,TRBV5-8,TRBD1,CASNSPGQQETQYF,TGTGCCAGCAATTCTCCGGGACAGCAAGAGACCCAGTACTTC
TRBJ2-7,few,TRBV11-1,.,CASSLEVASPSYEQYF,TGTGCCAGCAGCTTAGAAGTAGCTAGTCCGTCCTACGAGCAGTACTTC
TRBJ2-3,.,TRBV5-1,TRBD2,CASSFIGTSGTDTQYF,TGCGCCAGCAGCTTTATAGGGACTAGCGGTACAGATACGCAGTATTTT
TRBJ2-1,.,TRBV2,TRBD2,CASTRTSGNNEQFF,TGTGCCAGCACGCGGACTAGCGGGAACAATGAGCAGTTCTTC
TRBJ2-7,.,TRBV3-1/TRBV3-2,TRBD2,CASSPGTSGKNEQYF,TGTGCCAGCAGCCCGGGGACTAGCGGGAAAAACGAGCAGTACTTC
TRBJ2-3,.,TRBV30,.,CAWSVENTDTQYF,TGTGCCTGGAGTGTTGAGAACACAGATACGCAGTATTTT
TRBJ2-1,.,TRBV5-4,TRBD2,CASSSPSGAGNEQFF,TGTGCCAGCAGCTCCCCTAGCGGGGCCGGGAATGAGCAGTTCTTC
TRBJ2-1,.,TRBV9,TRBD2,CASSRTSGSYNEQFF,TGTGCCAGCAGCCGTACCAGCGGGAGTTACAATGAGCAGTTCTTC
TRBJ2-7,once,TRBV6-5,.,CASSYSFRGVYEQYF,TGTGCCAGCAGTTACTCATTCAGGGGCGTTTACGAGCAGTACTTC
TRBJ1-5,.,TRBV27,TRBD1,CASSLGTVNQPQHF,TGTGCCAGCAGTTTAGGGACAGTTAATCAGCCCCAGCATTTT
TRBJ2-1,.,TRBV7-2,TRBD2,CASSPPGTSNNEQFF,TGTGCCAGCAGCCCCCCCGGGACTAGTAACAATGAGCAGTTCTTC
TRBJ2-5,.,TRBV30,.,CAWSRDTQETQYF,TGTGCCTGGAGTCGGGACACCCAAGAGACCCAGTACTTC
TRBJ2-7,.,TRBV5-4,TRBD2,CASSVSGSLYEQYF,TGTGCCAGCAGCGTAAGCGGGAGTCTTTACGAGCAGTACTTC
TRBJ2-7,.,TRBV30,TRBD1,CACSGTGIYEQYF,TGTGCCTGCTCCGGGACAGGGATCTACGAGCAGTACTTC
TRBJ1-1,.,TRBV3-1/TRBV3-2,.,CASSRRHRVPEAFF,TGTGCCAGCAGCAGACGGCACAGGGTTCCTGAAGCTTTCTTT
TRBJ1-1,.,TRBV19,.,CASTLGQGRTEAFF,TGTGCCAGTACTCTAGGGCAGGGTAGGACTGAAGCTTTCTTT